This T cell receptor (beta chain) comes out of a study of blood T cell repertoires in COVID-19. Across the study: The origin of the acute and convalescent COVID-19 samples was the United States, Italy and Spain.

Clinical histories supplied by participants themselves formed the basis of cohort assignment. Per the original methods: By means of reference gene primer amplification, nucleated cell counts were estimated. Sequencing used immunoSEQ multiplex PCR; TCRdb keeps in-frame clones, though not all of them. That table gives V, J and clone size, and the DNA gave D and trimming. Of roughly 58,000 clones in the sample, around 66% were seen once. The origin of this receptor is a woman in her sixties who had been exposed to COVID-19. Sequencing used PBMCs or T cells enriched from blood (not recorded which).

CDR3 sequence reads: CASIDFGTGGDQPQHF. DNA of the CDR3: TGTGCCAGCATCGACTTCGGGACAGGGGGCGATCAGCCCCAGCATTTT. The chain recombines TRBV28 with TRBJ1-5, with 12 bases fitting TRBD1. Trimming removed 7 bases from V and 5 bases from J; junction bases left unmatched: 9. CDR1 and CDR2 from the germline V gene are MDHEN and SYDVKM. This CDR3 comprises 16 residues.